Below, 21 T cell receptor beta chains from the same sample are listed, as sequenced in a study of blood T cell repertoires in COVID-19. Sequencing was performed with immunoSEQ multiplex PCR; in TCRdb, only in-frame clones are kept and a portion is missing. The data hold about 64,000 clones, with 72% observed a single time. Sequences were obtained from PBMCs or T cells enriched from blood (not recorded which). The receptors originated from a woman aged 60-75 years who had been exposed to COVID-19.

This chain joins TRBV28 and TRBJ2-5, with 9 positions matching TRBD2. The germline V gene encodes CDR1 MDHEN and CDR2 SYDVKM. This CDR3 comprises 16 residues. V lost 2 bases and J lost 2; bases outside the gene matches: 6. The CDR3 loop is CASSLLLAGHQETQYF. The CDR3 bases are TGTGCCAGCAGTTTACTTCTAGCGGGACATCAAGAGACCCAGTACTTC. The full variable domain, with the rest looked up from reference TRBV28 and TRBJ2-5, is DVKVTQSSRYLVKRTGEKVFLECVQDMDHENMFWYRQDPGLGLRLIYFSYDVKMKEKGDIPEGYSVSREKKERFSLILESASTNQTSMYLCASSLLLAGHQETQYFGPGTRLLVL.

The V and J genes are TRBV4-3 and TRBJ2-1; D remains ambiguous. The CDR3 contains 16 residues. V lost 0 bases and J 4 bases, leaving 13 bases between the germline ends. Germline CDR1 is LGHNA and CDR2 is YSLEER. The CDR3 sequence: CASSQDIEVRYNEQFF. The CDR3 coding sequence is TGCGCCAGCAGCCAAGATATAGAGGTCCGATACAATGAGCAGTTCTTC.

The CDR3 nucleotides read TGTGCCAGCAGCTTAACGACAGGGGGGAACACTGAAGCTTTCTTT. Translated: CASSLTTGGNTEAFF. This chain uses TRBV7-8 with TRBJ1-1; 9 bases line up with TRBD1. Germline trimming cut 2 bases from V and 1 base from J; bases unmatched to any gene: 2. Germline CDR1 is SGHVS and CDR2 is FQNEAQ. CDR3 size: 15 residues. Supplemented by reference TRBV7-8 and TRBJ1-1, the full variable domain reads GAGVSQSPRYKVAKRGQDVALRCDPISGHVSLFWYQQALGQGPEFLTYFQNEAQLDKSGLPSDRFFAERPEGSVSTLKIQRTQQEDSAVYLCASSLTTGGNTEAFFGQGTRLTVV.

The J gene is TRBJ1-1, the V gene TRBV7-2, with D possibly matching TRBD1 (6 bases). V was trimmed by 2 bases and J by 4 bases, leaving 11 bases between them. In germline, CDR1 is SGHTA, CDR2 FQGNSA. The CDR3 spans 14 residues. CDR3 coding DNA: TGTGCCAGCAGCTTACGATTGACAGGCACTGAAGCTTTCTTT. Translated: CASSLRLTGTEAFF.

The J gene is TRBJ1-1, the V gene TRBV27; TRBD1 might be the D (6 bases). Germline V gives CDR1 MNHEY, CDR2 SMNVEV (reference sequence). Trimming pared 6 bases from V and 1 base from J, leaving 9 bases between. The CDR3 contains 13 residues. Written as DNA, the CDR3 is TGTGCCAGCAGACAGGGAAGGAACACTGAAGCTTTCTTT. Amino acids: CASRQGRNTEAFF.

V usage is TRBV15 and J usage is TRBJ1-2; D is unresolved. Germline CDR1 reads LNHNV; CDR2 reads YYDKDF (reference sequence). The CDR3 contains 13 residues. V lost 0 bases and J lost 4, with 6 bases in between. The CDR3 here is CATSRDFGYGYTF. The CDR3 nucleotides are TGTGCCACCAGCAGAGATTTCGGCTATGGCTACACCTTC.

The V call is TRBV11-3, the J call TRBJ2-2; the D gene is possibly TRBD2 (6 bases). The CDR3 is 15 residues long. Trimming stripped 6 bases from V and 4 bases from J, with 15 bases between. Germline V gene lookup returns CDR1 SGHNT and CDR2 YENEEA. Here the CDR3 reads CASSLGGKVTGELFF. The CDR3 DNA sequence: TGTGCCAGCAGTTTGGGGGGAAAGGTCACCGGGGAGCTGTTTTTT.

This chain uses TRBV9 with TRBJ2-3; TRBD1 is a possible D gene (7 bases). CDR3 length equals 15 residues. Trimming pared 2 bases from V and 2 bases from J, leaving 12 bases between. The germline gives CDR1 SGDLS, CDR2 YYNGEE. The CDR3 nucleotides read TGTGCCAGCAGCGTGGAGGGGGCGATCACAGATACGCAGTATTTT. It yields the protein CASSVEGAITDTQYF.

The CDR3 sequence: CASRARGFADTQYF. The DNA of the CDR3 is TGTGCCAGCAGAGCCAGGGGATTTGCAGATACGCAGTATTTT. The chain employs TRBV28 and TRBJ2-3; possible D gene TRBD1, 6 bases. The germline CDR1 and CDR2 sequences are MDHEN and SYDVKM. The CDR3 totals 14 residues. With 6 bases removed from V and 4 bases from J, the gap between germline ends came to 14 bases.

Only one count was recorded for this clone. V and J are TRBV28 and TRBJ1-5; the D gene is possibly TRBD1 (6 bases). The CDR3 is made up of 16 amino acids. V was clipped by 0 bases and J by 3 bases, with 12 bases between them. Germline assignment: CDR1 MDHEN and CDR2 SYDVKM. The CDR3 DNA is TGTGCCAGCAGTTTATGGGTAGGGGGAGACAATCAGCCCCAGCATTTT. Translation gives CASSLWVGGDNQPQHF.

The chain joins TRBV28 to TRBJ2-7, with D possibly matching TRBD2 (5 bases). Per germline, CDR1 MDHEN and CDR2 SYDVKM. The length of the CDR3 is 14 residues. V was shortened by 3 bases and J by 6 bases, with 15 bases between the two germline ends. CDR3 region: CASSFRGLGLEQYF. The CDR3 DNA is TGTGCCAGCAGTTTTAGAGGGTTGGGTCTCGAGCAGTACTTC.

CDR3 amino acids: CASTPMGGMDEQFF. CDR3 DNA: TGTGCCAGCACCCCGATGGGGGGAATGGATGAGCAGTTCTTC. The rearrangement uses TRBV28 and TRBJ2-1; maybe TRBD2 (6 bases). The V end was cut by 7 bases, the J end by 8 bases, with 18 bases between. CDR1 and CDR2 from the germline V gene are MDHEN and SYDVKM. The CDR3 is made up of 14 amino acids. Full variable domain (outside the CDR3, taken from reference TRBV28 and TRBJ2-1): DVKVTQSSRYLVKRTGEKVFLECVQDMDHENMFWYRQDPGLGLRLIYFSYDVKMKEKGDIPEGYSVSREKKERFSLILESASTNQTSMYLCASTPMGGMDEQFFGPGTRLTVL.

This clone was detected only a few times. V usage is TRBV6-6 and J usage is TRBJ1-2; D might be TRBD1 (6 bases). CDR1 and CDR2 from the germline V gene are MNHNY and SVGAGI (reference sequence). This CDR3 has 14 residues. V was clipped by 6 bases and J by 6 bases, with 17 bases between them. CDR3 region: CASSNRANRDGYTF. In DNA, the CDR3 is TGTGCCAGCAGCAACAGGGCTAATAGGGATGGCTACACCTTC.

Only a few counts were recorded for this clone. This sequence joins TRBV7-8 and TRBJ2-1; the D is unclear. The CDR3 length is 14 residues. The V end was cut by 2 bases, the J end by 9 bases, with 14 bases between. The germline CDR1 and CDR2 sequences are SGHVS and FQNEAQ. DNA of the CDR3: TGTGCCAGCAGCTTACGAGTAGCATACCGTGAGCAGTTCTTC. Its translation is CASSLRVAYREQFF.

The chain joins TRBV4-1 to TRBJ1-2; the D is unclear. CDR3 length: 13 residues. Germline CDR1 is MGHRA and CDR2 is YSYEKL. The V end lost 0 bases, the J end lost 6 bases, and 8 bases lay between the germline ends. The CDR3 nucleotides are TGCGCCAGCAGCCAAGATCCAGGCCATGGCTACACCTTC. It yields the protein CASSQDPGHGYTF.

This chain joins TRBV6-6 and TRBJ1-6, with D perhaps TRBD1 (5 bases). Germline CDR1 and CDR2: MNHNY and SVGAGI (reference sequence). V was pared by 8 bases and J by 11 bases, with 16 bases between. CDR3 length equals 13 residues. Here the CDR3 reads CASLRQGLPPLHF. The DNA of the CDR3 is TGTGCCAGCTTGCGGCAGGGTTTACCACCCCTCCACTTT.

The chain recombines TRBV3-1 (or the pseudogene TRBV3-2) with TRBJ1-2; D remains ambiguous. With 1 base removed from V and 8 bases from J, the gap between germline ends came to 11 bases. The germline V gene encodes CDR1 LGHDT and CDR2 YNNKEL (reference sequence). The CDR3 runs 13 residues. CDR3 sequence (DNA): TGTGCCAGCAGCCAAGTCGCCGGCGGAGGCTACACCTTC. Protein sequence: CASSQVAGGGYTF.

This clone has only a few counts. The V and J genes are TRBV7-2 and TRBJ1-2; the D gene is possibly TRBD1 (6 bases). The CDR3 covers 16 residues. V lost 3 bases, J lost 1 base, and 15 bases lay in between. Germline loops: CDR1 SGHTA, CDR2 FQGNSA. The CDR3 here is CASSLGRGTGNYGYTF. CDR3 in DNA: TGTGCCAGCAGCTTGGGCAGGGGTACAGGTAACTATGGCTACACCTTC.

This clone was found a few times. The chain employs TRBV5-1 and TRBJ1-5, with unresolved D. CDR3 length: 16 amino acids. Germline CDR1 is SGHRS and CDR2 is YFSETQ. Trimming left V 4 bases short and J 0 bases short, with 14 bases between. CDR3 sequence: CASSPRGPYSNQPQHF. DNA for the CDR3: TGCGCCAGCAGCCCCCGGGGTCCCTATAGCAATCAGCCCCAGCATTTT.

V usage is TRBV7-2 and J usage is TRBJ2-2; D not resolved. Trimming removed 2 bases from V and 0 bases from J, with 10 bases in between. The germline V gene encodes CDR1 SGHTA and CDR2 FQGNSA. CDR3 length: 16 residues. In nucleotides, the CDR3 is TGTGCCAGCAGCTTAAATTCAGGTGCGAACACCGGGGAGCTGTTTTTT. This sequence encodes CASSLNSGANTGELFF.

The gene calls are TRBV15 and TRBJ2-5; the D gene is possibly TRBD1 (6 bases). This CDR3 is 15 amino acids long. The ends were cut back, 0 bases at V and 2 bases at J, with 10 bases in the middle. CDR1 and CDR2 (germline): LNHNV, YYDKDF (reference sequence). CDR3 coding DNA: TGTGCCACCAGCAGAGATAAACAGGGTCAAGAGACCCAGTACTTC. It translates to CATSRDKQGQETQYF.